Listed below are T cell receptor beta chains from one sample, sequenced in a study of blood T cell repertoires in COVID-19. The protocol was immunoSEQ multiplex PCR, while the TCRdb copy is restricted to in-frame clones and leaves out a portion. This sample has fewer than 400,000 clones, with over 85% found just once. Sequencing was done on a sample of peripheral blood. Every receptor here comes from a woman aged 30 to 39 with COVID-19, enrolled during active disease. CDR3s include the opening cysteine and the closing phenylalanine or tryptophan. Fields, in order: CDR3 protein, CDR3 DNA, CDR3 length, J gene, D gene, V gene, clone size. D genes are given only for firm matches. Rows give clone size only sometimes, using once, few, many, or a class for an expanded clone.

CDR3 protein: CASSVANIAGGDTQYF
CDR3 DNA: TGTGCCAGCAGCGTAGCTAATATAGCGGGGGGAGATACGCAGTATTTT
CDR3 length: 16
J gene: TRBJ2-3
D gene: TRBD2
V gene: TRBV9
clone size: .

CDR3 protein: CASTPRGTGPTDTQYF
CDR3 DNA: TGTGCCAGTACCCCCCGGGGGACAGGCCCCACAGATACGCAGTATTTT
CDR3 length: 16
J gene: TRBJ2-3
D gene: TRBD1
V gene: TRBV19
clone size: .

CDR3 protein: CASSPVRAANEKLFF
CDR3 DNA: TGTGCCAGCTCACCGGTCAGGGCGGCTAATGAAAAACTGTTTTTT
CDR3 length: 15
J gene: TRBJ1-4
D gene: .
V gene: TRBV18
clone size: .

CDR3 protein: CASSFGDSNQGETQYF
CDR3 DNA: TGCGCCAGCAGCTTTGGGGACAGCAACCAGGGTGAGACCCAGTACTTC
CDR3 length: 16
J gene: TRBJ2-5
D gene: TRBD1
V gene: TRBV5-1
clone size: .

CDR3 protein: CASSQDSTDYSNQPQHF
CDR3 DNA: TGTGCCAGCAGCCAAGATTCTACCGACTATAGCAATCAGCCCCAGCATTTT
CDR3 length: 17
J gene: TRBJ1-5
D gene: .
V gene: TRBV14
clone size: .

CDR3 protein: CASSDGGGQPQHF
CDR3 DNA: TGTGCCAGCAGCGACGGAGGAGGTCAGCCCCAGCATTTT
CDR3 length: 13
J gene: TRBJ1-5
D gene: .
V gene: TRBV7-2
clone size: once

CDR3 protein: CASSSDRGHSPLHF
CDR3 DNA: TGTGCCAGCAGTTCAGACAGGGGTCATTCACCCCTCCACTTT
CDR3 length: 14
J gene: TRBJ1-6
D gene: TRBD1
V gene: TRBV2
clone size: .

CDR3 protein: CASSIRGGRGTEAFF
CDR3 DNA: TGTGCCAGTAGTATAAGGGGGGGCCGGGGCACTGAAGCTTTCTTT
CDR3 length: 15
J gene: TRBJ1-1
D gene: .
V gene: TRBV19
clone size: .

CDR3 protein: CASSPGLYNEQFF
CDR3 DNA: TGTGCCAGCAGTCCGGGACTGTACAATGAGCAGTTCTTC
CDR3 length: 13
J gene: TRBJ2-1
D gene: .
V gene: TRBV6-5
clone size: .

CDR3 protein: CSASMAGQETQYF
CDR3 DNA: TGCAGTGCTAGTATGGCGGGGCAAGAGACCCAGTACTTC
CDR3 length: 13
J gene: TRBJ2-5
D gene: .
V gene: TRBV20-1
clone size: .

CDR3 protein: CASTDISGANVLTF
CDR3 DNA: TGTGCCAGCACCGACATCTCTGGGGCCAACGTCCTGACTTTC
CDR3 length: 14
J gene: TRBJ2-6
D gene: .
V gene: TRBV7-8
clone size: few

CDR3 protein: CASSQGQGMNTEAFF
CDR3 DNA: TGCGCCAGCAGCCAGGGACAGGGTATGAACACTGAAGCTTTCTTT
CDR3 length: 15
J gene: TRBJ1-1
D gene: TRBD1
V gene: TRBV4-1
clone size: .

CDR3 protein: CASSLTSGAVGEQYF
CDR3 DNA: TGTGCCAGCAGCTTAACTAGCGGAGCGGTCGGGGAGCAGTACTTC
CDR3 length: 15
J gene: TRBJ2-7
D gene: TRBD2
V gene: TRBV7-2
clone size: .

CDR3 protein: CASRVDLTAGGLFF
CDR3 DNA: TGTGCCAGCAGAGTGGATTTGACGGCCGGCGGACTGTTTTTT
CDR3 length: 14
J gene: TRBJ1-4
D gene: .
V gene: TRBV6-5
clone size: .

CDR3 protein: CASSQGQINIQYF
CDR3 DNA: TGTGCCAGCAGCCAGGGACAGATAAACATTCAGTACTTC
CDR3 length: 13
J gene: TRBJ2-4
D gene: TRBD1
V gene: TRBV5-6
clone size: .

CDR3 protein: CASSAGASTDTQYF
CDR3 DNA: TGTGCCAGCAGCGCCGGTGCTAGCACAGATACGCAGTATTTT
CDR3 length: 14
J gene: TRBJ2-3
D gene: .
V gene: TRBV27
clone size: .

CDR3 protein: CASSFGFRGSYNEQFF
CDR3 DNA: TGTGCCAGCAGCTTCGGGTTTAGGGGCAGTTACAATGAGCAGTTCTTC
CDR3 length: 16
J gene: TRBJ2-1
D gene: .
V gene: TRBV5-4
clone size: .

CDR3 protein: CASSPDPKGQGGNQPQHF
CDR3 DNA: TGCGCCAGCAGCCCCGATCCTAAAGGACAGGGCGGCAATCAGCCCCAGCATTTT
CDR3 length: 18
J gene: TRBJ1-5
D gene: TRBD1
V gene: TRBV10-1
clone size: .

CDR3 protein: CASSRTVGYTF
CDR3 DNA: TGTGCCAGCAGCCGGACAGTTGGCTACACCTTC
CDR3 length: 11
J gene: TRBJ1-2
D gene: .
V gene: TRBV7-2
clone size: .